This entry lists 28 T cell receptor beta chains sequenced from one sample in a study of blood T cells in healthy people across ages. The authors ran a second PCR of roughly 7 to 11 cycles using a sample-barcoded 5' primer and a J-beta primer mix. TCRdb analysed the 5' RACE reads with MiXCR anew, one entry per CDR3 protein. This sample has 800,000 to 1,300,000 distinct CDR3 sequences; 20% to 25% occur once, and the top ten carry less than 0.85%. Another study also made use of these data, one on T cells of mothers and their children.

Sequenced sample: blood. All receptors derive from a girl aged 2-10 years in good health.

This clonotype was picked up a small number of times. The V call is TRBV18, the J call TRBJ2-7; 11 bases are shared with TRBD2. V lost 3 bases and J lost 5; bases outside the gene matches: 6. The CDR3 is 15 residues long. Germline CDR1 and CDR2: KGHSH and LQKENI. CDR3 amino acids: CASSPTSGAQDEQYF. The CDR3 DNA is TGTGCCAGCTCACCGACTAGCGGGGCTCAGGACGAGCAGTACTTC.

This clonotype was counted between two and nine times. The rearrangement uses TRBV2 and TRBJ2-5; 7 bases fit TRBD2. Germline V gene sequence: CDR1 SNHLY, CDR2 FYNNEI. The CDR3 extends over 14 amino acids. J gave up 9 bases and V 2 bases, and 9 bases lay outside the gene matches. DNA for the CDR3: TGTGCCAGCAGTGAATGGGTCGCTGGGAGGGCCCAGTACTTC. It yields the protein CASSEWVAGRAQYF.

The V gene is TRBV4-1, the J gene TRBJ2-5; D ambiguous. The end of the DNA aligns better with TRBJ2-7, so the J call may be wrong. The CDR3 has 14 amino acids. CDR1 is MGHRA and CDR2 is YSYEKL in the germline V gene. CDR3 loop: CASSQVGRKGEQYF. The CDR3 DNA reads TGCGCCAGCAGCCAAGTCGGTAGGAAAGGCGAGCAGTACTTC.

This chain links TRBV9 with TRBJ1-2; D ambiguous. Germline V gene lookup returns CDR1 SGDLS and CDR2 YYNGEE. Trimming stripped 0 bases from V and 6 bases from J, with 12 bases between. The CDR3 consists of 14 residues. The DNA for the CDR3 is TGTGCCAGCAGCGTAGATGTAGGCCCCGATGGCTACACCTTC. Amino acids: CASSVDVGPDGYTF.

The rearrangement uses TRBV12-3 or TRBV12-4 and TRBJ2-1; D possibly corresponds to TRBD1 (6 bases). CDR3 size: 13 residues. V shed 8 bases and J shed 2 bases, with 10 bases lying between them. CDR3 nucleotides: TGTGCCAGCGCACAGGGAACCTACAATGAGCAGTTCTTC. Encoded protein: CASAQGTYNEQFF.

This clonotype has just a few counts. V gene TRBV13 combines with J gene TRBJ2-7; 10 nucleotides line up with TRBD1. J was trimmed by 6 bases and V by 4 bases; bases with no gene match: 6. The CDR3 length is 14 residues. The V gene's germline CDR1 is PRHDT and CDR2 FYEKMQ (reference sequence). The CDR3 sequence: CASSWTDRGLEQYF. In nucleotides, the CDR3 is TGTGCCAGCAGCTGGACCGACAGGGGGCTCGAGCAGTACTTC.

As DNA, the CDR3 is TGTGCCAGCAGCCAAGCGGGGTTGGGAGATACGCAGTATTTT. Translated, it gives CASSQAGLGDTQYF. The chain joins TRBV3-1 to TRBJ2-3, with TRBD2 as a possible D gene (5 bases). Germline CDR1 and CDR2: LGHDT and YNNKEL (reference sequence). Between the trimmed V and J ends, which lost 1 base and 5 bases, there was a span of 10 bases. The CDR3 runs 14 residues.

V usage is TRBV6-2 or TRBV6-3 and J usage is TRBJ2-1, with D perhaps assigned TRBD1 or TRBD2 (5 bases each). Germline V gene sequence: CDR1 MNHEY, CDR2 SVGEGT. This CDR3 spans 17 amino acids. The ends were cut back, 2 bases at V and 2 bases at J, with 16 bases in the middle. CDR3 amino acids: CASSYKRGGLPYNEQFF. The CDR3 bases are TGTGCCAGCAGTTACAAAAGGGGCGGACTCCCCTACAATGAGCAGTTCTTC.

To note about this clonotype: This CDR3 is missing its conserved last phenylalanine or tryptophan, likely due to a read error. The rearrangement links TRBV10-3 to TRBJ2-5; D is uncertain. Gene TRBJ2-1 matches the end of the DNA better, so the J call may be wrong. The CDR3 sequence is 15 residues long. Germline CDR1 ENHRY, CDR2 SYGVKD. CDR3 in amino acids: CAISETTLDSDEQFL. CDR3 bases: TGTGCCATCAGTGAGACCACCCTCGATAGTGATGAGCAGTTCCTC.

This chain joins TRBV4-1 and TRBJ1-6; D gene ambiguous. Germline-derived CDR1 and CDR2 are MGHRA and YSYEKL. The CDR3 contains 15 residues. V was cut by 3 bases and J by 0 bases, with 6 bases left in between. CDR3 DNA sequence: TGCGCCAGCAGCCAGGCTGTCTCCTATAATTCACCCCTCCACTTT. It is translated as CASSQAVSYNSPLHF.

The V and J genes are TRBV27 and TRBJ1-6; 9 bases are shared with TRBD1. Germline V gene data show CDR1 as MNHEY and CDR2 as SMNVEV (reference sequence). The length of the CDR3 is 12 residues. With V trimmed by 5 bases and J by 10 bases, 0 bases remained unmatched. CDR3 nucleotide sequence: TGTGCCAGCAGTACAGGGGGCTCACCCCTCCACTTT. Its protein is CASSTGGSPLHF.

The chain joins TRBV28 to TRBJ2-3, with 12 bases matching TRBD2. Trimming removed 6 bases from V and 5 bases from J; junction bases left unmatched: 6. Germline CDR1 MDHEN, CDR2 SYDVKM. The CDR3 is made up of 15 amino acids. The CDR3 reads CASRGSGLAGDTQYF. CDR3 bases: TGTGCCAGCAGGGGATCGGGACTAGCGGGAGATACGCAGTATTTT.

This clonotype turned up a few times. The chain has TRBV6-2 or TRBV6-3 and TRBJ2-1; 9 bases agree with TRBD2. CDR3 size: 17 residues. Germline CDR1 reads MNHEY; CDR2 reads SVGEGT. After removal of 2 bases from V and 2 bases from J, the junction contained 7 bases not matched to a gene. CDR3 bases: TGTGCCAGCAGTTACCCGTTGAAGCGGGGGGCCTACAATGAGCAGTTCTTC. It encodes CASSYPLKRGAYNEQFF.

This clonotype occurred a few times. Written as DNA, the CDR3 is TGTGCCAGCAGCCCCTTTGGGGGGGACCAGCCCCAGCATTTT. This codes for CASSPFGGDQPQHF. The rearrangement links TRBV7-9 to TRBJ1-5; D is perhaps TRBD1 (5 bases). Trimming left V 5 bases short and J 7 bases short, with 15 bases between. The CDR3 consists of 14 residues. Germline-derived CDR1 and CDR2 are SEHNR and FQNEAQ (reference sequence). The entire variable domain, with the rest obtained from reference TRBV7-9 and TRBJ1-5, is as follows: DTGVSQNPRHKITKRGQNVTFRCDPISEHNRLYWYRQTLGQGPEFLTYFQNEAQLEKSRLLSDRFSAERPKGSFSTLEIQRTEQGDSAMYLCASSPFGGDQPQHFGDGTRLSIL.

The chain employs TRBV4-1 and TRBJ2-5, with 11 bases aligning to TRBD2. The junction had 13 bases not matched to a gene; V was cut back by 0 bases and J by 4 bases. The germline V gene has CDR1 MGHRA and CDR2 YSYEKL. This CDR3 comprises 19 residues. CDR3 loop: CASSQDLLAGDLRGETQYF. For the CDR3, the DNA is TGCGCCAGCAGCCAAGATCTACTAGCGGGAGATTTAAGGGGAGAGACCCAGTACTTC.

CDR3 protein: CASSLQGGEETQYF. The CDR3 DNA reads as TGTGCCAGCAGCTTGCAGGGTGGGGAAGAGACCCAGTACTTC. This chain links TRBV7-2 with TRBJ2-5; D is possibly TRBD1 (5 bases). CDR1 is SGHTA and CDR2 is FQGNSA in the germline V gene. V was cut by 3 bases and J by 3 bases, with 11 bases left in between. The CDR3 covers 14 residues.

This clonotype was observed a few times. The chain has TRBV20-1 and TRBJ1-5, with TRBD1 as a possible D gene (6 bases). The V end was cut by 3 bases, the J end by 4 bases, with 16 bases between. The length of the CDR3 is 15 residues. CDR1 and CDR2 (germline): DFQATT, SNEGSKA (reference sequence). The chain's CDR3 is CSASHLNRENQPQHF. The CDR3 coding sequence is TGCAGTGCTAGCCACTTGAACAGGGAAAATCAGCCCCAGCATTTT.

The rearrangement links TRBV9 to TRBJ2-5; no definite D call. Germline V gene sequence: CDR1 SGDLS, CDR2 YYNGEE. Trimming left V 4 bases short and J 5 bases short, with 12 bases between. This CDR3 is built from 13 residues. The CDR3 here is CASSLPYDETQYF. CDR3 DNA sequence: TGTGCCAGCAGCCTTCCGTACGACGAGACCCAGTACTTC.

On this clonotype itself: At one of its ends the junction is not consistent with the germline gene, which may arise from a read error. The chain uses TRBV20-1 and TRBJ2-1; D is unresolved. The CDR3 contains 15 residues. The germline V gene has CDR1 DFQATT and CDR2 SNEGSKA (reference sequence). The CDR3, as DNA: TGCAGTGCTAGAGATCTGGCGGAACCCGACAACGAGCAGTTCTTC. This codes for CSARDLAEPDNEQFF.

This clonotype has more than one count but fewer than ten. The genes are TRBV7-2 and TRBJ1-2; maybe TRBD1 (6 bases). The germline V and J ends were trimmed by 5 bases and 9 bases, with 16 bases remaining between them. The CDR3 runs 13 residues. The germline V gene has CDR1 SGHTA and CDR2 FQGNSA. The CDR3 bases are TGTGCCAGCAGCGCCCGGGACACCCGGAGCTACACCTTC. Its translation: CASSARDTRSYTF.

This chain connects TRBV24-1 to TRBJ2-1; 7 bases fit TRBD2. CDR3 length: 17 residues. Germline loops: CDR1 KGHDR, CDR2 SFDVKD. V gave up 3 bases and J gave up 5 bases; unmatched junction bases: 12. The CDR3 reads CATSDRDAGLVDNEQFF. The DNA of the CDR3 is TGTGCCACCAGTGATCGGGACGCCGGACTAGTAGACAATGAGCAGTTCTTC.

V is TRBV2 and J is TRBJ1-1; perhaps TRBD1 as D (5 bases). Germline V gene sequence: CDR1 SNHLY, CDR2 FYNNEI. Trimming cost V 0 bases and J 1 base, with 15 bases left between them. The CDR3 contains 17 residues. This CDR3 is CASSEALFGAENTEAFF. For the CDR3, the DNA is TGTGCCAGCAGTGAAGCGCTCTTCGGGGCGGAGAACACTGAAGCTTTCTTT.

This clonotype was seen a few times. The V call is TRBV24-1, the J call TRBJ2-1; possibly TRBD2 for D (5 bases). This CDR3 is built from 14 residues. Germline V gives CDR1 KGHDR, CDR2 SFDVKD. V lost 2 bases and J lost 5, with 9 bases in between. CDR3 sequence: CATSDSTGNNEQFF. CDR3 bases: TGTGCCACCAGTGATTCGACGGGGAACAATGAGCAGTTCTTC.

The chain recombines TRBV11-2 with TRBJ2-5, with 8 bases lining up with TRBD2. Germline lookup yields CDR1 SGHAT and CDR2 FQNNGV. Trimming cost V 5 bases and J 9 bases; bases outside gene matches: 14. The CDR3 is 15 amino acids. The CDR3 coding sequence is TGTGCCAGCAGCCCCCGGACTAGCTTATCTGAGGCCCAGTACTTC. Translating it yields CASSPRTSLSEAQYF. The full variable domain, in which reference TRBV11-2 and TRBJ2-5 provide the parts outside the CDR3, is EAGVAQSPRYKIIEKRQSVAFWCNPISGHATLYWYQQILGQGPKLLIQFQNNGVVDDSQLPKDRFSAERLKGVDSTLKIQPAKLEDSAVYLCASSPRTSLSEAQYFGPGTRLLVL.

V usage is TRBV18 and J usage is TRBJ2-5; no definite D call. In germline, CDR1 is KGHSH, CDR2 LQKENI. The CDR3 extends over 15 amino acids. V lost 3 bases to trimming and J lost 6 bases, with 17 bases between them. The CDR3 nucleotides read TGTGCCAGCTCACCCAACTTCGGGTTGTGGAAGACCCAGTACTTC. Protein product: CASSPNFGLWKTQYF. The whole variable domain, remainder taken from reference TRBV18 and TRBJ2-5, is NAGVMQNPRHLVRRRGQEARLRCSPMKGHSHVYWYRQLPEEGLKFMVYLQKENIIDESGMPKERFSAEFPKEGPSILRIQQVVRGDSAAYFCASSPNFGLWKTQYFGPGTRLLVL.

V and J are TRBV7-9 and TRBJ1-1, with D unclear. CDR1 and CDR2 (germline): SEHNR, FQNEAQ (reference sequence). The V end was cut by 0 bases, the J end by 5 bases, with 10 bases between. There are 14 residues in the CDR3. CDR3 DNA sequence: TGTGCCAGCAGCTTAGCGCGGACGCAGACTGAAGCTTTCTTT. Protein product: CASSLARTQTEAFF.

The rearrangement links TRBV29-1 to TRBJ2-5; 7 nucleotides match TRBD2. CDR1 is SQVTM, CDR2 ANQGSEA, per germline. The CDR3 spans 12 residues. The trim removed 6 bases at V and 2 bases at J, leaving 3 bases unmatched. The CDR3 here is CSVRGVQETQYF. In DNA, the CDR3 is TGCAGCGTCCGGGGGGTACAAGAGACCCAGTACTTC. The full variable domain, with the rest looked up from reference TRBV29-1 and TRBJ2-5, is SAVISQKPSRDICQRGTSLTIQCQVDSQVTMMFWYRQQPGQSLTLIATANQGSEATYESGFVIDKFPISRPNLTFSTLTVSNMSPEDSSIYLCSVRGVQETQYFGPGTRLLVL.

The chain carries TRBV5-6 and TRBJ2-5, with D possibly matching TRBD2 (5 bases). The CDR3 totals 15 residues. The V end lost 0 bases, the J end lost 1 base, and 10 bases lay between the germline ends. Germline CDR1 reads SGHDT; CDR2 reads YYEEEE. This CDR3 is CASSLVRTFQETQYF. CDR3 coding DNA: TGTGCCAGCAGCTTGGTTCGGACTTTCCAAGAGACCCAGTACTTC. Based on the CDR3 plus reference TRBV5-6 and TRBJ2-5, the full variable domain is DAGVTQSPTHLIKTRGQQVTLRCSPKSGHDTVSWYQQALGQGPQFIFQYYEEEERQRGNFPDRFSGHQFPNYSSELNVNALLLGDSALYLCASSLVRTFQETQYFGPGTRLLVL.